The 6 T cell receptor beta chains below come from one sample, sequenced in a study of blood T cell repertoires in COVID-19. Clones were read by immunoSEQ multiplex PCR, and TCRdb kept only the in-frame ones, dropping some. In the table there are a few hundred thousand clones, 70% to 90% of which are singletons. Source material: peripheral blood. Receptors originate from a man aged 35-49 years with acute or convalescent COVID-19.

The genes are TRBV27 and TRBJ2-3, with 11 bases fitting TRBD1. Germline V gives CDR1 MNHEY, CDR2 SMNVEV (reference sequence). CDR3 length: 13 residues. V shed 8 bases and J 9 bases; nucleotides not matched to a gene: 7. The CDR3 bases are TGTGCCAGCCGATCGGGACAGGGGGAGACGCAGTATTTT. Residues: CASRSGQGETQYF.

With respect to this clone: At one end the junction does not follow the germline gene, possibly because of a read error. The CDR3 sequence is CASSLGTGTKYGYTF. Written as DNA, the CDR3 is TGCGCCAGCAGCCTCGGGACAGGGACTAAGTATGGCTACACCTTC. This chain links TRBV4-3 with TRBJ1-2; 9 bases line up with TRBD1. The CDR3 has 15 amino acids. Germline loops: CDR1 LGHNA, CDR2 YSLEER.

The CDR3 sequence is CAISEPAGENTGELFF. The DNA of the CDR3 is TGTGCCATCAGTGAGCCAGCGGGAGAAAATACCGGGGAGCTGTTTTTT. The rearrangement uses TRBV10-3 and TRBJ2-2; 8 positions agree with TRBD2. The CDR3 sequence is 16 residues long. Germline V gene lookup returns CDR1 ENHRY and CDR2 SYGVKD. J was trimmed by 5 bases and V by 2 bases; bases with no gene match: 7.

The rearrangement joins TRBV2 to TRBJ1-1, with 10 bases lining up with TRBD1. V lost 6 bases and J lost 4; bases outside the gene matches: 14. Germline-derived CDR1 and CDR2 are SNHLY and FYNNEI. This CDR3 region has 17 residues. CDR3 DNA sequence: TGTGCCAGCAGCGACGACCCACGGGACAGGGGACGCACTGAAGCTTTCTTT. Protein: CASSDDPRDRGRTEAFF.

V is TRBV28 and J is TRBJ1-5; D remains unclear. The CDR3 covers 12 residues. The ends were cut back, 8 bases at V and 6 bases at J, with 11 bases in the middle. Germline V gene data show CDR1 as MDHEN and CDR2 as SYDVKM. CDR3 amino acids: CASGRGSQPQHF. CDR3 sequence (DNA): TGTGCCAGCGGTCGCGGGAGTCAGCCCCAGCATTTT.

This clone was detected only a few times. The chain is built from TRBV15 and TRBJ1-6; TRBD1 agrees at 8 bases. Germline values: CDR1 LNHNV, CDR2 YYDKDF (reference sequence). The CDR3 is 14 residues long. J lost 9 bases, V lost 5 bases, and 6 bases had no gene match. This CDR3 is CATSARQGRSPLHF. The CDR3 nucleotides are TGTGCCACCAGCGCTAGACAGGGGCGTTCACCCCTCCACTTT.